This T cell receptor beta chain comes out of a study of regulatory T cells in long-lasting Graves disease. Study-level findings and limits: Investigators studied peripheral blood only, not thyroid tissue. Repertoires from persistent disease leaned toward TRBV28, TRBJ1-2 and TRBJ2-5. Graves' patients with persistent disease showed TCR diversity lower than patients newly diagnosed.

Documented time point: persistent/refractory GD, antithyroid drugs over 5 years with positive TRAb. Generation of the TCR library employed RNA extracted from PBMCs. Libraries of TCR beta came from iRepertoire HTBI primers plus Arm-PCR of CDR3 regions. TCRdb analysed the multiplex PCR reads with MiXCR anew, one entry per CDR3 protein. This sample has around 300,000 distinct CDR3 sequences, with roughly 21% found just once. This clonotype was seen many times. What it recognizes is unknown. The junction shows a germline mismatch at one end, possibly a read error. Per the germline V gene, CDR1 is SGHTA and CDR2 is FQGNSA. This CDR3 has 13 residues.

The specimen was peripheral blood mononuclear cells (PBMCs), collected when the disease was refractory, from a patient treated with antithyroid drugs. This sequence joins TRBV7-2 and TRBJ2-7; TRBD1 matches at 7 bases. This clonotype was obtained from a female donor with Graves disease. In DNA form, the CDR3 reads TGTGCCAGCAGTTTAGGGACAGCCTACGAGCAGTACTTC. It yields the protein CASSLGTAYEQYF.